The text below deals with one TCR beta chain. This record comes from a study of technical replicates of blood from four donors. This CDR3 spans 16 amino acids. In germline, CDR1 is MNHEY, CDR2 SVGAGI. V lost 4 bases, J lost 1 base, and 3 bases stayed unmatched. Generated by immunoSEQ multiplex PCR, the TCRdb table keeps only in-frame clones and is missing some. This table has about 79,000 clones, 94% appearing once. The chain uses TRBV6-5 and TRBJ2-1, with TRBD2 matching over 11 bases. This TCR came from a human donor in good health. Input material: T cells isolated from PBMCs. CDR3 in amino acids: CASSSLAGGSYNEQFF. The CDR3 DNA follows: TGTGCCAGCAGTTCCCTAGCGGGGGGTTCCTACAATGAGCAGTTCTTC.